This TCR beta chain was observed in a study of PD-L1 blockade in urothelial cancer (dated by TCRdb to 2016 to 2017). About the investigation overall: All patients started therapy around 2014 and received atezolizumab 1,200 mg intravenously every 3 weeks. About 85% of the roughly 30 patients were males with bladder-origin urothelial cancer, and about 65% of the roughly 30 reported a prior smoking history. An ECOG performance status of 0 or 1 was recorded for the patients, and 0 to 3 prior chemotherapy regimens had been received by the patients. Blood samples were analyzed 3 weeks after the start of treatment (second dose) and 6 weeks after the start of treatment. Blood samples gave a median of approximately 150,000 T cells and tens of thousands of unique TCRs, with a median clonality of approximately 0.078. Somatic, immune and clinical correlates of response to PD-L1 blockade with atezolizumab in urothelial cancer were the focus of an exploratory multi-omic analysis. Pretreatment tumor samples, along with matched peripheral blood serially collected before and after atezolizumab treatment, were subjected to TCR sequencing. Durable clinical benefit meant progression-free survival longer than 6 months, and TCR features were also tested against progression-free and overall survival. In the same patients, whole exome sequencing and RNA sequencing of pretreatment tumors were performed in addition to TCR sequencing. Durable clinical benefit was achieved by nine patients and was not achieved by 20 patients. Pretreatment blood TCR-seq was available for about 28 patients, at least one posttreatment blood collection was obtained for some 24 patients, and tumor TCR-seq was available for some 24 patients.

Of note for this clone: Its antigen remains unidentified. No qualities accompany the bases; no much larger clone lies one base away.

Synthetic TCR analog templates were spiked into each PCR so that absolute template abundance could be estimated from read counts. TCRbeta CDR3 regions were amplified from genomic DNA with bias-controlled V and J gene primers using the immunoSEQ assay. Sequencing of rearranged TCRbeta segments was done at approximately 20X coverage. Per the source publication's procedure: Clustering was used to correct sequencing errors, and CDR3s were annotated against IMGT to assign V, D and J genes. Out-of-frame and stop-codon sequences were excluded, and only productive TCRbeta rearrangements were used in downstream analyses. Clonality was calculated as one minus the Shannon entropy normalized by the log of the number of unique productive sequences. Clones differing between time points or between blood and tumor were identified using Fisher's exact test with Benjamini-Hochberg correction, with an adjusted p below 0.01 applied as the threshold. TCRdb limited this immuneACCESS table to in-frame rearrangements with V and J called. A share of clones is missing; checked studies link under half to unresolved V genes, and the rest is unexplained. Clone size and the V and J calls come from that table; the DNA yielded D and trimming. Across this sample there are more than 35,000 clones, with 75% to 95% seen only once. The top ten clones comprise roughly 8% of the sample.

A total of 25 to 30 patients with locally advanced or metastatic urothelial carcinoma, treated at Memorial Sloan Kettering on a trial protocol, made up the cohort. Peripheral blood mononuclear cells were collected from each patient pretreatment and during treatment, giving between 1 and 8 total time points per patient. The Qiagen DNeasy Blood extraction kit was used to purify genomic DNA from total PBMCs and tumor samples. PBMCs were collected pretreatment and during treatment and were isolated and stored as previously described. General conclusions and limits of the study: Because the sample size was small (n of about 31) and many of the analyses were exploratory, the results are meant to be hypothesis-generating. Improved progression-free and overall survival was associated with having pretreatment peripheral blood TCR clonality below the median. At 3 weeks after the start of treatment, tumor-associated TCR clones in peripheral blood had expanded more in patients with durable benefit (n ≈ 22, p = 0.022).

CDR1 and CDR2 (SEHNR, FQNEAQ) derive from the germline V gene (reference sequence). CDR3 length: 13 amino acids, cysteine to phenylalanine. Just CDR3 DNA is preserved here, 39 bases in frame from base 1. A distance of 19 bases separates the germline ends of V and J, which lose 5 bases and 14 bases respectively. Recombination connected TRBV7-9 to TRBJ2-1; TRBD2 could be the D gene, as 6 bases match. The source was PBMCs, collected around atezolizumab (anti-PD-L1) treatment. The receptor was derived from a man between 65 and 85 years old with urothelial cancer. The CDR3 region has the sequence CASSPPGTAAEFF. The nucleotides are TGTGCCAGCAGCCCTCCCGGGACTGCGGCGGAGTTCTTC.